This passage covers 27 T cell receptor beta chains from one sample sequenced in a study of OX40 agonist ivuxolimab in advanced cancers. Some clones are missing from TCRdb's copy, which holds only in-frame ones; the method was immunoSEQ multiplex PCR. Counted here are over 60,000 clones, approximately 80% occurring once; the ten biggest clones make up more than 1.5%. The material sequenced was CD4+ or CD8+ T cells sorted from blood, taken in a trial of the OX40 agonist ivuxolimab. The receptors were sampled from an adult with an advanced solid tumor such as melanoma, head and neck, liver or kidney cancer.

V is TRBV7-9 and J is TRBJ2-2; D is uncertain. V was clipped by 5 bases and J by 7 bases, with 17 bases between them. The CDR3 has 15 amino acids. Looked up from germline, CDR1 is SEHNR and CDR2 is FQNEAQ (reference sequence). In DNA form, the CDR3 reads TGTGCCAGCAGCGAGACGTCACGGGTTGGCGGGGAGCTGTTTTTT. Protein sequence: CASSETSRVGGELFF. Full variable domain (outside the CDR3, taken from reference TRBV7-9 and TRBJ2-2): DTGVSQNPRHKITKRGQNVTFRCDPISEHNRLYWYRQTLGQGPEFLTYFQNEAQLEKSRLLSDRFSAERPKGSFSTLEIQRTEQGDSAMYLCASSETSRVGGELFFGEGSRLTVL.

The rearrangement links TRBV5-1 to TRBJ2-5; 13 nucleotides align to TRBD2. V lost 0 bases, J lost 2 bases, and 13 bases stayed unmatched. This CDR3 spans 20 amino acids. Germline loops: CDR1 SGHRS, CDR2 YFSETQ. This chain's CDR3 is CASSLGPLTSGRARQETQYF. The DNA for the CDR3 is TGCGCCAGCAGCTTGGGGCCTCTTACTAGCGGGAGGGCAAGGCAAGAGACCCAGTACTTC.

The chain has TRBV4-1 and TRBJ1-2; D is uncertain. CDR1 MGHRA and CDR2 YSYEKL come from the germline V gene. This CDR3 comprises 16 residues. V lost 1 base and J 3 bases, leaving 15 bases between the germline ends. CDR3 DNA: TGCGCCAGCAGCCAAGTCCTTAAGACACGAGACTATGGCTACACCTTC. Protein sequence: CASSQVLKTRDYGYTF.

The V call is TRBV7-2, the J call TRBJ1-1, with D unclear. The V gene lost 1 base and the J gene lost 0 bases, with 6 bases spanning the gap. The CDR3 loop spans 14 amino acids. Germline lookup yields CDR1 SGHTA and CDR2 FQGNSA. The CDR3 region has the DNA TGTGCCAGCAGCTTAGGGCGTATGAACACTGAAGCTTTCTTT. This gives the protein CASSLGRMNTEAFF. The full variable domain, completed using reference TRBV7-2 and TRBJ1-1, is GAGVSQSPSNKVTEKGKDVELRCDPISGHTALYWYRQSLGQGLEFLIYFQGNSAPDKSGLPSDRFSAERTGGSVSTLTIQRTQQEDSAVYLCASSLGRMNTEAFFGQGTRLTVV.

The chain links TRBV9 to TRBJ1-5; D gene uncertain. The V gene lost 0 bases and the J gene lost 2 bases, with 9 bases spanning the gap. The CDR3 sequence is 15 residues long. In germline, CDR1 is SGDLS, CDR2 YYNGEE. Here the CDR3 DNA reads TGTGCCAGCAGCGTAGAAGCACACGGCAATCAGCCCCAGCATTTT. This gives the protein CASSVEAHGNQPQHF.

This clone was seen a handful of times. The CDR3 nucleotides are TGCGCCAGCAGCCAAGGACAGGGGGGGACCTACGAGCAGTACTTC. Protein: CASSQGQGGTYEQYF. This rearrangement joins TRBV4-1 to TRBJ2-7; 9 bases align to TRBD1. CDR3 length: 15 amino acids. Germline loops: CDR1 MGHRA, CDR2 YSYEKL. J was trimmed by 2 bases and V by 1 base; bases with no gene match: 3.

V gene TRBV6-5 combines with J gene TRBJ2-5; D call uncertain. The CDR3 is made up of 14 amino acids. V was pared by 2 bases and J by 4 bases, with 11 bases between. Germline lookup yields CDR1 MNHEY and CDR2 SVGAGI. The CDR3 sequence is CASSYRRLGETQYF. Written as DNA, the CDR3 is TGTGCCAGCAGTTACCGCAGGTTGGGAGAGACCCAGTACTTC.

The chain couples TRBV5-4 to TRBJ2-5; TRBD2 aligns across 13 bases. The CDR3 contains 15 residues. V trimming: 4 bases; J trimming: 0 bases; junction bases outside the gene matches: 0. Germline CDR1 and CDR2: SGHNT and YYREEE (reference sequence). Written as DNA, the CDR3 is TGTGCCAGCAGCGGGACTAGCGGGGACCAAGAGACCCAGTACTTC. It translates to CASSGTSGDQETQYF. The full variable domain, in which reference TRBV5-4 and TRBJ2-5 provide the parts outside the CDR3, is ETGVTQSPTHLIKTRGQQVTLRCSSQSGHNTVSWYQQALGQGPQFIFQYYREEENGRGNFPPRFSGLQFPNYSSELNVNALELDDSALYLCASSGTSGDQETQYFGPGTRLLVL.

J is TRBJ2-3 and V is TRBV15; 10 bases match TRBD2. The CDR3 loop spans 14 amino acids. Per the germline V gene, CDR1 is LNHNV and CDR2 is YYDKDF (reference sequence). J gave up 6 bases and V 4 bases, and 4 bases lay outside the gene matches. CDR3 nucleotides: TGTGCCACCAGCAACCTAGCGGGAGTTGATACGCAGTATTTT. It yields the protein CATSNLAGVDTQYF.

This rearrangement joins TRBV5-1 to TRBJ2-5; tentatively, D is TRBD1 or TRBD2 (5 bases each). V lost 4 bases and J 5 bases, leaving 12 bases between the germline ends. CDR3 length: 13 amino acids. Looked up from germline, CDR1 is SGHRS and CDR2 is YFSETQ. CDR3 nucleotides: TGCGCCAGCAGCCGGGACCCCGGGGAGACCCAGTACTTC. This encodes CASSRDPGETQYF.

The sample holds one count of this clone. This chain links TRBV18 with TRBJ2-7; D is unclear. This CDR3 is built from 13 residues. Per germline, CDR1 KGHSH and CDR2 LQKENI. Trimming shortened V by 4 bases and J by 7 bases, and 14 bases separated the two germline ends. In DNA form, the CDR3 reads TGTGCCAGCTCACAACCGGCCTCTGAGGAGCAGTACGTC. This codes for CASSQPASEEQYV.

This clone was seen repeatedly, ten times or more. The chain employs TRBV5-6 and TRBJ1-5, with TRBD1 as a possible D gene (5 bases). Germline V gene data show CDR1 as SGHDT and CDR2 as YYEEEE. The V end was cut by 4 bases, the J end by 5 bases, with 10 bases between. The CDR3 is 13 amino acids. CDR3 coding DNA: TGTGCCAGCAGCCAGGGACCGGATCAGCCCCAGCATTTT. As protein: CASSQGPDQPQHF.

The chain uses TRBV6-5 and TRBJ1-2; the D gene is possibly TRBD1 (5 bases). Germline CDR1 is MNHEY and CDR2 is SVGAGI. The length of the CDR3 is 15 residues. Trimming left V 7 bases short and J 8 bases short, with 23 bases between. CDR3 sequence reads: CASIDLLRGGEGYTF. The CDR3 DNA reads as TGTGCCAGCATCGACCTGCTGAGGGGTGGGGAGGGCTACACCTTC.

This clone was recorded many times. The V gene is TRBV19, the J gene TRBJ1-1, with D tentatively TRBD1 (6 bases). Germline assignment: CDR1 LNHDA and CDR2 SQIVND (reference sequence). Trimming shortened V by 5 bases and J by 5 bases, and 18 bases separated the two germline ends. CDR3 length: 15 residues. This chain's CDR3 is CASSAEPETGTEAFF. For the CDR3, the DNA is TGTGCCAGTAGTGCAGAGCCCGAAACAGGGACTGAAGCTTTCTTT.

This chain connects TRBV5-1 to TRBJ2-3; 9 positions match TRBD2. This CDR3 contains 16 residues. Germline values: CDR1 SGHRS, CDR2 YFSETQ. The trim removed 2 bases at V and 2 bases at J, leaving 6 bases unmatched. In DNA, the CDR3 is TGCGCCAGCAGCTTAACTAGCGGGCTATACACAGATACGCAGTATTTT. Its protein product is CASSLTSGLYTDTQYF.

The chain employs TRBV4-3 and TRBJ1-5, with 11 bases aligning to TRBD1. V gave up 3 bases and J gave up 7 bases; unmatched junction bases: 8. Germline V CDR1 and CDR2: LGHNA, YSLEER. The CDR3 consists of 16 residues. The DNA for the CDR3 is TGCGCCAGCAGCCAGACCGGGACAGGGGGACGGCAGCCCCAGCATTTT. Translated: CASSQTGTGGRQPQHF.

This clone was seen just once. This chain links TRBV6-5 with TRBJ1-4; the D is unclear. The CDR3 spans 14 residues. CDR1 is MNHEY and CDR2 is SVGAGI in the germline V gene. V lost 6 bases and J 6 bases, leaving 14 bases between the germline ends. The DNA of the CDR3 is TGTGCCAGCAGAAAGGACGATTTCGATGAAAAACTGTTTTTT. This gives the protein CASRKDDFDEKLFF.

This chain uses TRBV29-1 with TRBJ2-2; tentatively, D is TRBD2 (7 bases). The CDR3 contains 18 residues. Germline V CDR1 and CDR2: SQVTM, ANQGSEA. V was cut by 6 bases and J by 4 bases, with 27 bases left in between. CDR3 DNA: TGCAGCGTGGTTGGGACGGACTTAGGGGGGGTTAGCACCGGGGAGCTGTTTTTT. Amino acids: CSVVGTDLGGVSTGELFF.

The chain has TRBV5-1 and TRBJ1-2; 7 nucleotides match TRBD1. The CDR3 is 16 residues long. V shed 0 bases and J 0 bases; nucleotides not matched to a gene: 5. The germline CDR1 and CDR2 sequences are SGHRS and YFSETQ. The CDR3 loop reads CASSLGGGGTNYGYTF. The CDR3 DNA is TGCGCCAGCAGCTTGGGAGGGGGCGGCACTAACTATGGCTACACCTTC.

The chain has TRBV7-7 and TRBJ2-2; D is undetermined. Trimming shortened V by 2 bases and J by 4 bases, and 14 bases separated the two germline ends. CDR1 is SSHAT, CDR2 FNYEAQ, per germline (reference sequence). The CDR3 loop spans 16 amino acids. The CDR3 DNA is TGTGCCAGCAGCTTATCGGGCGCATCGTCCACCGGGGAGCTGTTTTTT. Protein product: CASSLSGASSTGELFF.

The chain uses TRBV2 and TRBJ2-3, with D uncertain. Trimming took off 7 bases at V and 2 bases at J, with 7 bases between the two ends. Germline V CDR1 and CDR2: SNHLY, FYNNEI. This CDR3 has 12 amino acids. The CDR3 DNA reads as TGTGCCAGCATTGGGTTCACAGATACGCAGTATTTT. Translating gives CASIGFTDTQYF.

The chain links TRBV7-3 to TRBJ2-1, with 10 bases identical to TRBD2. J was trimmed by 4 bases and V by 5 bases; bases with no gene match: 8. Germline CDR1 reads SGHTA; CDR2 reads FQGTGA. The CDR3 sequence is 16 residues long. This chain's CDR3 is CASSPGTSAQYNEQFF. CDR3 nucleotide sequence: TGTGCCAGCAGCCCTGGGACTAGCGCCCAGTACAATGAGCAGTTCTTC.

The J gene is TRBJ2-6, the V gene TRBV29-1, with D possibly matching TRBD2 (5 bases). The ends were cut back, 4 bases at V and 4 bases at J, with 20 bases in the middle. This CDR3 has 17 residues. Germline loops: CDR1 SQVTM, CDR2 ANQGSEA. The CDR3 DNA is TGCAGCGTTGTTTTGGCAGGTGGGTCGGGAGGGGCCAACGTCCTGACTTTC. It yields the protein CSVVLAGGSGGANVLTF.

Only a few counts were recorded for this clone. This chain joins TRBV5-1 and TRBJ1-1; D gene unclear. The CDR3 length is 13 residues. Trimming took 0 bases from V and 4 from J, leaving 7 bases between them. Germline V gene sequence: CDR1 SGHRS, CDR2 YFSETQ. As DNA, the CDR3 is TGCGCCAGCAGCTTGGGACCATTCACTGAAGCTTTCTTT. This encodes CASSLGPFTEAFF. The whole variable domain, remainder taken from reference TRBV5-1 and TRBJ1-1, is KAGVTQTPRYLIKTRGQQVTLSCSPISGHRSVSWYQQTPGQGLQFLFEYFSETQRNKGNFPGRFSGRQFSNSRSEMNVSTLELGDSALYLCASSLGPFTEAFFGQGTRLTVV.

The genes are TRBV14 and TRBJ1-6; D perhaps matches TRBD1 (5 bases). V was pared by 6 bases and J by 6 bases, with 15 bases between. The CDR3 covers 15 residues. Germline V gives CDR1 SGHDN, CDR2 FVKESK. This chain's CDR3 is CASRDGTALNSPLHF. The CDR3 bases are TGTGCCAGCAGGGATGGGACCGCGCTTAATTCACCCCTCCACTTT.

The chain combines TRBV6-5 with TRBJ2-7; TRBD2 might be the D (6 bases). The germline V and J ends were trimmed by 6 bases and 3 bases, with 18 bases remaining between them. Germline CDR1 reads MNHEY; CDR2 reads SVGAGI. The CDR3 has 15 residues. CDR3 sequence reads: CASRELAPGGYEQYF. In DNA form, the CDR3 reads TGTGCCAGCAGGGAACTAGCCCCCGGTGGCTACGAGCAGTACTTC.

The V gene is TRBV10-3, the J gene TRBJ2-1, with D possibly being TRBD2 (6 bases). Germline values: CDR1 ENHRY, CDR2 SYGVKD. The CDR3 consists of 15 residues. Trimming cost V 10 bases and J 0 bases, with 16 bases left between them. CDR3 nucleotides: TGTGCCACCTCTGGAGGGCCTAGCTCCTACAATGAGCAGTTCTTC. Translated, it gives CATSGGPSSYNEQFF.